The sequence of this TCR beta chain was determined in a study of CD8 T cells in Susac syndrome. Roughly 0.45 to 1 ug RNA was reverse transcribed with random hexamers. TCRdb recomputed calls from the immunoSEQ multiplex PCR reads with MiXCR, one row per CDR3 protein. Counted here are about 150,000 distinct CDR3 sequences, under 95% occurring once; the ten biggest clones make up 0.065% to 0.1%. The CDR3 totals 18 residues. Germline-derived CDR1 and CDR2 are GTSNPN and SVGIG (reference sequence). V shed 3 bases, J shed 5 bases, and the junction held 18 bases outside the gene matches. The TCR originated in a human donor in good health. Sample: CD4+ T cells from PBMCs. The chain joins TRBV30 to TRBJ2-3; 9 bases match TRBD2. For the CDR3, the DNA is TGTGCCTGGAGCACCATCCCTCCGACTCTACTAGCGGGAGATACGCAGTATTTT. Protein product: CAWSTIPPTLLAGDTQYF.